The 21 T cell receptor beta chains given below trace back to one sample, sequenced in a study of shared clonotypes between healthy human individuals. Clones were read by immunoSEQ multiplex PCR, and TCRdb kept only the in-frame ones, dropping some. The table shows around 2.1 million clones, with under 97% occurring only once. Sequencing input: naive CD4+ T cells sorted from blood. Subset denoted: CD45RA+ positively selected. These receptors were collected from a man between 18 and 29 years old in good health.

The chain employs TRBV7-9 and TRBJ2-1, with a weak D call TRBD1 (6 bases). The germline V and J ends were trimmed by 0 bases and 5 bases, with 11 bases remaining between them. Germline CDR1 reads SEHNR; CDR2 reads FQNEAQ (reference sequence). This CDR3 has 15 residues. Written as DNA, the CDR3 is TGTGCCAGCAGCTTAGCAGGGGGAAGGAACAATGAGCAGTTCTTC. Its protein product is CASSLAGGRNNEQFF.

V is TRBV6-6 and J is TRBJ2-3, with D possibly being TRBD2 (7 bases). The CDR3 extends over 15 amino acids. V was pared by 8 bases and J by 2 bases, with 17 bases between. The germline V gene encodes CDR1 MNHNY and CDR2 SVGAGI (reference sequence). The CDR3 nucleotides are TGTGCCAGCGCGAGGGGGGGGAACCCCACAGATACGCAGTATTTT. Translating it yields CASARGGNPTDTQYF.

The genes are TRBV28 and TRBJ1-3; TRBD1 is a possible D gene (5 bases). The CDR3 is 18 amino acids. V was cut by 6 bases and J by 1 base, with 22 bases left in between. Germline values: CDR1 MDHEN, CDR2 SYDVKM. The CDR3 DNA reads TGTGCCAGCAGCCTCCGGGGGGACGGCCAATTTTCTGGAAACACCATATATTTT. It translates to CASSLRGDGQFSGNTIYF.

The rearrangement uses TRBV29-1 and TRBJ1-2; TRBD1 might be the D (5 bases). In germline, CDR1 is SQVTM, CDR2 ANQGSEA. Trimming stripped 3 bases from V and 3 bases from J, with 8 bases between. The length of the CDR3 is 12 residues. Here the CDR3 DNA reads TGCAGCGTTGAGAAGGGGTACTATGGCTACACCTTC. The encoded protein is CSVEKGYYGYTF. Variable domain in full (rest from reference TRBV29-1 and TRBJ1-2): SAVISQKPSRDICQRGTSLTIQCQVDSQVTMMFWYRQQPGQSLTLIATANQGSEATYESGFVIDKFPISRPNLTFSTLTVSNMSPEDSSIYLCSVEKGYYGYTFGSGTRLTVV.

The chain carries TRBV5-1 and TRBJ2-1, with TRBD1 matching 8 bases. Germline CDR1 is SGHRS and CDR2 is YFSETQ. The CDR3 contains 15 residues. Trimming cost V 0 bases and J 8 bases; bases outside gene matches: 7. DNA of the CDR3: TGCGCCAGCAGCTTGGTCAGGGGGCAGTCGGATGAGCAGTTCTTC. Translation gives CASSLVRGQSDEQFF.

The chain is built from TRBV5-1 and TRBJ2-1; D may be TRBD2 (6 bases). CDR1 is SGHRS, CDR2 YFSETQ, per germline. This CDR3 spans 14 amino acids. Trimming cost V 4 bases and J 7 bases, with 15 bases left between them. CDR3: CASSKGDLLNEQFF. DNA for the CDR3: TGCGCCAGCAGCAAAGGGGACTTGCTGAATGAGCAGTTCTTC. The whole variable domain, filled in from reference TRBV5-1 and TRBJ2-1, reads KAGVTQTPRYLIKTRGQQVTLSCSPISGHRSVSWYQQTPGQGLQFLFEYFSETQRNKGNFPGRFSGRQFSNSRSEMNVSTLELGDSALYLCASSKGDLLNEQFFGPGTRLTVL.

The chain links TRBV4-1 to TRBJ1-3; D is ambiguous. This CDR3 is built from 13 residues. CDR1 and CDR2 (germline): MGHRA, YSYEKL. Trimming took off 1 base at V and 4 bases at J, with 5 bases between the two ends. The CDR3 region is CASSQVGGNTIYF. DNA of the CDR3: TGCGCCAGCAGCCAAGTAGGCGGAAACACCATATATTTT.

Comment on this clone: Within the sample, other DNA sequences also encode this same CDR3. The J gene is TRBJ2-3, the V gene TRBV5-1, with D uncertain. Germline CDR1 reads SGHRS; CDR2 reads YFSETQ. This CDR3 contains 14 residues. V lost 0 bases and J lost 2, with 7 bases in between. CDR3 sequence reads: CASSLGQITDTQYF. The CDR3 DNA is TGCGCCAGCAGCTTGGGACAAATCACAGATACGCAGTATTTT.

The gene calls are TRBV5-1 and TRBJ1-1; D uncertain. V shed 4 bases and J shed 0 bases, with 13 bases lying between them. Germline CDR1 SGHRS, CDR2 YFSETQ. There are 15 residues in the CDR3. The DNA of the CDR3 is TGCGCCAGCAGCCCCCTCGCCGGGTTGAACACTGAAGCTTTCTTT. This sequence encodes CASSPLAGLNTEAFF.

The CDR3 DNA is TGTGCCAGCAGTCAAACAGGGTTTGAAAAACTGTTTTTT. The encoded protein is CASSQTGFEKLFF. The chain employs TRBV7-9 and TRBJ1-4; possibly TRBD1 for D (6 bases). Looked up from germline, CDR1 is SEHNR and CDR2 is FQNEAQ (reference sequence). V lost 6 bases, J lost 7 bases, and 12 bases lay in between. The CDR3 length is 13 residues.

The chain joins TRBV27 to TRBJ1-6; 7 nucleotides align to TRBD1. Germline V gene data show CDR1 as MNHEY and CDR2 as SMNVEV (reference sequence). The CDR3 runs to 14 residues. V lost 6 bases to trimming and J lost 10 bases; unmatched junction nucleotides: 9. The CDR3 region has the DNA TGTGCCAGCAGCCGCGACAGGGTGCAGTCACCCCTCCACTTT. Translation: CASSRDRVQSPLHF.

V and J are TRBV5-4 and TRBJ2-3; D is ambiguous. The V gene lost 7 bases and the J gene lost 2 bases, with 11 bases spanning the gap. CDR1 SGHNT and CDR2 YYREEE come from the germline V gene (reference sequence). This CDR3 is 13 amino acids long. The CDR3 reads CASSSAFTDTQYF. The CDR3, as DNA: TGTGCCAGCTCCTCCGCGTTCACAGATACGCAGTATTTT.

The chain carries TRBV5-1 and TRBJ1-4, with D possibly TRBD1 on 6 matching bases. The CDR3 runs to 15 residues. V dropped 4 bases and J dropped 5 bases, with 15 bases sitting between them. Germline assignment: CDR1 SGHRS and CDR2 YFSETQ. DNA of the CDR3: TGCGCCAGCAGCGCGACAGGCTTAGGGAATGAAAAACTGTTTTTT. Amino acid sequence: CASSATGLGNEKLFF.

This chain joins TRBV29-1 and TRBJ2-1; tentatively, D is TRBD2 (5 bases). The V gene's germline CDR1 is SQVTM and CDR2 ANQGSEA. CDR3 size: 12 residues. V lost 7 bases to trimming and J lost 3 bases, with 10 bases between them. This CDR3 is CSGDRDYNEQFF. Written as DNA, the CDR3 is TGCAGCGGCGACCGGGACTACAATGAGCAGTTCTTC.

The CDR3 region has the DNA TGTGCCAGCAGCCGAACCGGGGCGGTTTTGGTATCGGATACGCAGTATTTT. Translation: CASSRTGAVLVSDTQYF. The chain recombines TRBV9 with TRBJ2-3; D is perhaps TRBD1 or TRBD2 (5 bases each). The germline V gene has CDR1 SGDLS and CDR2 YYNGEE. With 4 bases removed from V and 6 bases from J, the gap between germline ends came to 24 bases. The CDR3 consists of 17 residues.

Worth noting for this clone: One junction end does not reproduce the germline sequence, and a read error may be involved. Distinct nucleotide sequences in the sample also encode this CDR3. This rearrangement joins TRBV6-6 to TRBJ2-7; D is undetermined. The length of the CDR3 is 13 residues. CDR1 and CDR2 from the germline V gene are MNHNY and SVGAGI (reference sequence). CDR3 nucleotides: TGCGCCAGCAGTTACTTTGCTGAGTACGAGCAGTACTTC. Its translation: CASSYFAEYEQYF.

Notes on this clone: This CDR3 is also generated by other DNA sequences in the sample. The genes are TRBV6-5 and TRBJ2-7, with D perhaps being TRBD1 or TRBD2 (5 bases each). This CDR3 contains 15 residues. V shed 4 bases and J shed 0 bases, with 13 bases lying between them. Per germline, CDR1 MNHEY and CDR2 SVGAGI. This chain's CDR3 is CASSSSGTGSYEQYF. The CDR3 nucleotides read TGTGCCAGCAGTTCCTCCGGGACGGGCTCCTACGAGCAGTACTTC.

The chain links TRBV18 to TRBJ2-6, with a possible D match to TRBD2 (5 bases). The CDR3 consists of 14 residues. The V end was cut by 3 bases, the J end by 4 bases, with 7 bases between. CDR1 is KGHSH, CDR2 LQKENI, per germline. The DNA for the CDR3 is TGTGCCAGCTCACCCACGGGGGGGGCCAACGTCCTGACTTTC. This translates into CASSPTGGANVLTF.

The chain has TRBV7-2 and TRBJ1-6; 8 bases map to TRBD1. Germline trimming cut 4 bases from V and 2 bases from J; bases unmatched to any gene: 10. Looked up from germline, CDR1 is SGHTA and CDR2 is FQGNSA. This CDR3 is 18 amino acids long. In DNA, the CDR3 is TGTGCCAGCAGCTACGGGGCGGACAGGGTTACCTATAATTCACCCCTCCACTTT. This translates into CASSYGADRVTYNSPLHF.

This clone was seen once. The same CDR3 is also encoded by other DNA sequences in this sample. The CDR3 sequence is CASSLGLADYNEQFF. Written as DNA, the CDR3 is TGTGCCAGCAGCTTAGGCCTAGCGGATTACAATGAGCAGTTCTTC. V usage is TRBV11-2 and J usage is TRBJ2-1, with TRBD2 identical over 7 bases. The CDR3 has 15 amino acids. In germline, CDR1 is SGHAT, CDR2 FQNNGV. The ends lost 1 base at V and 4 bases at J; junction bases unmatched: 4.

The CDR3 loop is CAWSVQAGGSAGELFF. The CDR3 DNA reads as TGTGCCTGGAGTGTACAAGCGGGGGGGTCGGCCGGGGAGCTGTTTTTT. The chain couples TRBV30 to TRBJ2-2, with 10 bases fitting TRBD2. CDR1 and CDR2 (germline): GTSNPN, SVGIG (reference sequence). V lost 0 bases, J lost 6 bases, and 7 bases stayed unmatched. The CDR3 totals 16 residues.